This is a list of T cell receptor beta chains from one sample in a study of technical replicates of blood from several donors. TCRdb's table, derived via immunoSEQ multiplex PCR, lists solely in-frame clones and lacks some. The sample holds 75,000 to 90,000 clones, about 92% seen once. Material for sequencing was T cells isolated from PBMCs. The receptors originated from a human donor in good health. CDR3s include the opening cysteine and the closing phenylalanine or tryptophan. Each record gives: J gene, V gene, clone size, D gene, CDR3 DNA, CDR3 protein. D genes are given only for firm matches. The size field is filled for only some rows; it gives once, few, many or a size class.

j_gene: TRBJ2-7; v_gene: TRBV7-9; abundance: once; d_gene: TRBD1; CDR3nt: TGTGCCAGCAGCGAGGAGGAGGGACAGGCGGCCTCCTACGAGCAGTACTTC; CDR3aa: CASSEEEGQAASYEQYF
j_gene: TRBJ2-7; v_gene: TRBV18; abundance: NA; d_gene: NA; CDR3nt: TGTGCCAGCTCACCGTCTGGGAGCTCCTACGAGCAGTACTTC; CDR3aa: CASSPSGSSYEQYF
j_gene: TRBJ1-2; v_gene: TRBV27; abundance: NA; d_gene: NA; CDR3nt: TGTGCCAGCAGTTTGTCGCGGCACATTAAAGTTTCCCTGGGCTATGGCTACACCTTC; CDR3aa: CASSLSRHIKVSLGYGYTF
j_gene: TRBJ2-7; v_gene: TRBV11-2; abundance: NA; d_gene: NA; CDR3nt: TGTGCCAGCAGCTTAGTAAACGAGCAGTACTTC; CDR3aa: CASSLVNEQYF
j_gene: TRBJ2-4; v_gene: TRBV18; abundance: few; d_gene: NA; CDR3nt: TGTGCCAGCTCGCCTTACGGGACTCTCGAAAGCATTCAGTACTTC; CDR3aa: CASSPYGTLESIQYF
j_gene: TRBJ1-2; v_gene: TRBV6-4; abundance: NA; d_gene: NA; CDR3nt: TGTGCCAGCAGTGACACAGGATATGGCTACACCTTC; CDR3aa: CASSDTGYGYTF
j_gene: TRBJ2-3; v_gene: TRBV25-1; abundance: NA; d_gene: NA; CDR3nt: TGTGCCAGCAGTGGGCCCAGGCCCACAGATACGCAGTATTTT; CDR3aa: CASSGPRPTDTQYF
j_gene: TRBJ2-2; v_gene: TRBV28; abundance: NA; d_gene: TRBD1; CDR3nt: TGTGCCAGCAGTCTACCCGGGACAGGGAACACCGGGGAGCTGTTTTTT; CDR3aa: CASSLPGTGNTGELFF
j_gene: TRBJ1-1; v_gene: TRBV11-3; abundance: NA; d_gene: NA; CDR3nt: TGTGCCAGCAGCTTAGGCCGGGATCTGAACACTGAAGCTTTCTTT; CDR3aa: CASSLGRDLNTEAFF
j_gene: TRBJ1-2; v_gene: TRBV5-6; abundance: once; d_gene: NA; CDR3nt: TGTGCCAGCAGCTTGGTAGCCAGCCTAAATCCTAACTATGGCTACACCTTC; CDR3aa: CASSLVASLNPNYGYTF
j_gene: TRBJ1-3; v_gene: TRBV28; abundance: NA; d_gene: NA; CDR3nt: TGTGCCAGCAGCACGTTTTGGGGGGAACCTGGAAACACCATATATTTT; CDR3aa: CASSTFWGEPGNTIYF
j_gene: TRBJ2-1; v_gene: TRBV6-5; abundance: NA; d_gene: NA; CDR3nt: TGTGCCAGCAGTTACGCACTCTACAATGAGCAGTTCTTC; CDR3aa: CASSYALYNEQFF
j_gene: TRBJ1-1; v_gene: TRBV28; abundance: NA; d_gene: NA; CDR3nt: TGTGCCAGCAGTTTACTGGCTCAGGCTGAAGCTTTCTTT; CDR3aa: CASSLLAQAEAFF
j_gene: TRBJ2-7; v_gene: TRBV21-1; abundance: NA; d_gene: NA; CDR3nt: TGTGCCAGCAGCTCCTTCCACCGGTTTTCCAACTACGAGCAGTACTTC; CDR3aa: CASSSFHRFSNYEQYF
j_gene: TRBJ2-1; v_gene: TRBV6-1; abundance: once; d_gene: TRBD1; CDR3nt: TGTGCCAGCATTATGGCAGGGGGCGGCTATGAGCAGTTCTTC; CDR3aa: CASIMAGGGYEQFF
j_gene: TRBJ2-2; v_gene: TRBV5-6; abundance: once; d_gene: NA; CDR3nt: TGTGCCAGCAGCCGAGGGTTAAACACCGGGGAGCTGTTTTTT; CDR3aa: CASSRGLNTGELFF
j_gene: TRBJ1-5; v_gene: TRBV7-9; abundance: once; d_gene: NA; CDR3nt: TGTGCCAGCAGCTTGCAGGGAGGCCAGCCCCAGCATTTT; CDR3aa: CASSLQGGQPQHF
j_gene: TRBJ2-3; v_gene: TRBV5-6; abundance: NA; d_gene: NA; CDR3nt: TGTGCCAGCAGCTTAGAAGGGAAGGGGGCAGATACGCAGTATTTT; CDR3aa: CASSLEGKGADTQYF
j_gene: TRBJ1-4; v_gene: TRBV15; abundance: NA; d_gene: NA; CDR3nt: TGTGCCACCAGCACCGCAGGGGTTCCCAATGAAAAACTGTTTTTT; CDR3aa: CATSTAGVPNEKLFF
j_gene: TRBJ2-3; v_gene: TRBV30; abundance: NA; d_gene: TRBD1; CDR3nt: TGTGCCTGGTCCGGGACAGGAAAGAGCACAGATACGCAGTATTTT; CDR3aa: CAWSGTGKSTDTQYF
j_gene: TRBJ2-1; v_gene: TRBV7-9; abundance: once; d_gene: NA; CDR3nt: TGTGCCAGCAGCTATCGGGGTCATGAGCAGTTCTTC; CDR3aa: CASSYRGHEQFF
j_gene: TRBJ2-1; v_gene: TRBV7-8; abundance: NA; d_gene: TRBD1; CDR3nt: TGTGCCAGCGGCTTTGGGACAGGGGTCAATGAGCAGTTCTTC; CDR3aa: CASGFGTGVNEQFF
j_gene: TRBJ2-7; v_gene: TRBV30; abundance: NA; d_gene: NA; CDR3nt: TGTGCCTGGAGTCAGGAGGCCTACGAGCAGTACTTC; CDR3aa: CAWSQEAYEQYF
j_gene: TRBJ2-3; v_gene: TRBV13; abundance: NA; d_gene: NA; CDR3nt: TGTGCCAGCAGCATAAGGGGGGGGCCCACAGATACGCAGTATTTT; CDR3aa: CASSIRGGPTDTQYF
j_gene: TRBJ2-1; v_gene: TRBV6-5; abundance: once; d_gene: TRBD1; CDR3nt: TGTGCCAGCAGCTCGGACAGGGATGCACACAATGAGCAGTTCTTC; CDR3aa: CASSSDRDAHNEQFF
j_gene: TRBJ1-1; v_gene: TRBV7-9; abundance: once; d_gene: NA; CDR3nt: TGTGCCAGCAGCTTAGGCCTGCTCAGTGGCCCGACAGTGAACACTGAAGCTTTCTTT; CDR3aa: CASSLGLLSGPTVNTEAFF
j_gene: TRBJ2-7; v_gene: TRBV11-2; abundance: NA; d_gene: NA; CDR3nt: TGTGCCAGCAGCTTAGTGTACGGTTCCTACGAGCAGTACTTC; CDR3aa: CASSLVYGSYEQYF
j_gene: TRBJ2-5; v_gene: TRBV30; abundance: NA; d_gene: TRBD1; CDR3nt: TGTGCCTGGAACCAGGGGGTAGAGACCCAGTACTTC; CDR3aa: CAWNQGVETQYF
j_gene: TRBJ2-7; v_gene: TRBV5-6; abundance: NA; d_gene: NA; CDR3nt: TGTGCCAGCAGCATATCGGCTGACAGCGAGAACACCTACGAGCAGTACTTC; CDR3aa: CASSISADSENTYEQYF
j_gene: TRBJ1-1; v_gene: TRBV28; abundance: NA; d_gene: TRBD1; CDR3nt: TGTGCCAGCAGCCCGACAGGGTTCGGCGCTTTCTTT; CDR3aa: CASSPTGFGAFF
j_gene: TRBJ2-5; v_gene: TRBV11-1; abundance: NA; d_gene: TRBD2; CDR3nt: TGTGCCAGCAGCTTAGTAACAGCGGGGGGGCAAGAGACCCAGTACTTC; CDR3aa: CASSLVTAGGQETQYF
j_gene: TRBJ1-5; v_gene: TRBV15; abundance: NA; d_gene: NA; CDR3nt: TGTGCCACCAGCAGAGGGGGCAGGCCCCGCAATCAGCCCCAGCATTTT; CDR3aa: CATSRGGRPRNQPQHF
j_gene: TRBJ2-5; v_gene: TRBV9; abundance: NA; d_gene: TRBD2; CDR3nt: TGTGCCAGCAGCCCCCTTGCGGGAGTTGAGACCCAGTACTTC; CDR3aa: CASSPLAGVETQYF
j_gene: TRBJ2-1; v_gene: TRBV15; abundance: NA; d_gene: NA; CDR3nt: TGTGCCACCAGCAGAGTCTGTGAGCAGTTCTTC; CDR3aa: CATSRVCEQFF
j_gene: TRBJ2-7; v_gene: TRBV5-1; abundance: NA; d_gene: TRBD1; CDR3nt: TGCGCCAGCAGTCAGGACAGGTTGTCCTACGAGCAGTACTTC; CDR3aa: CASSQDRLSYEQYF
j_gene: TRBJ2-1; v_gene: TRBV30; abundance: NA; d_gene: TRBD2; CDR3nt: TGTGCCTGGAGTACTCACAGCGGGGGAAATCTCTTCTCCTACAATGAGCAGTTCTTC; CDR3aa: CAWSTHSGGNLFSYNEQFF
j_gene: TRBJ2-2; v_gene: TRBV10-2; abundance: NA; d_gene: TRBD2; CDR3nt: TGCGCCACGCCTAGCGGGAGGGCCGACACCGGGGAGCTGTTTTTT; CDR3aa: CATPSGRADTGELFF
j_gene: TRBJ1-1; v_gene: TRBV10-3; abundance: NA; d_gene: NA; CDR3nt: TGTGCCAACCGCAGGGCCCCGGACACTGAAGCTTTCTTT; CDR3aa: CANRRAPDTEAFF